The present TCR beta chain was sequenced within a study of Tregs in tolerant kidney transplant recipients. Sequencing used immunoSEQ multiplex PCR; TCRdb keeps in-frame clones, though not all of them. This repertoire shows about 240,000 clones, approximately 84% found once; its top ten account for roughly 0.67%. As regards this clone: Antigen: not known.

General study results and limits: Few patients were studied, so findings need validation in larger groups.

V gave up 5 bases and J gave up 0 bases; unmatched junction bases: 7. CDR3 length: 16 amino acids. Germline V gives CDR1 KGHSH, CDR2 LQKENI. The sample taken for sequencing was CD4+ T cells from blood. The chain recombines TRBV18 with TRBJ1-3, with TRBD1 matching 7 bases. This TCR came from a human donor in good health. Written as DNA, the CDR3 is TGTGCCAGCTCAGTACAGGGGCAGAGCTCTGGAAACACCATATATTTT. This sequence encodes CASSVQGQSSGNTIYF. Drawing the rest from reference TRBV18 and TRBJ1-3, the complete variable domain is NAGVMQNPRHLVRRRGQEARLRCSPMKGHSHVYWYRQLPEEGLKFMVYLQKENIIDESGMPKERFSAEFPKEGPSILRIQQVVRGDSAAYFCASSVQGQSSGNTIYFGEGSWLTVV.